This T cell receptor (beta chain) was sequenced for a study of blood T cell repertoires in COVID-19. CDR1 and CDR2 (germline): ENHRY, SYGVKD. J gave up 1 base and V 9 bases, and 4 bases lay outside the gene matches. The CDR3 runs 13 residues. The data were produced by immunoSEQ multiplex PCR, yet TCRdb's version contains in-frame clones alone and is incomplete. The data hold 150,000 or so clones, with 70% to 85% observed a single time. Sequencing was carried out using peripheral blood. The receptor was isolated from a woman aged 55-70 years with acute or convalescent COVID-19. The rearrangement uses TRBV10-3 and TRBJ1-1, with 8 bases that match TRBD1. The CDR3 reads CAIQGAANTEAFF. As DNA, the CDR3 is TGTGCCATTCAGGGGGCCGCGAACACTGAAGCTTTCTTT.